This T cell receptor (beta chain) originates from a study of blood T cell repertoires in COVID-19. Overall study context: COVID-19 samples collected from the United States, Italy and Spain covered acute and convalescent phases. The analysed material was cDNA or gDNA that came from T cells, B-cell-depleted T cells, or PBMCs.

As originally analysed: Amplified reference gene primers provided the basis for estimating nucleated cell counts. Profiling relied on immunoSEQ multiplex PCR, and the TCRdb table lists in-frame clones only, not all of them. That table gives V, J and clone size, and the DNA gave D and trimming. The data contain 100,000 to 150,000 clones, about 89% of them singletons. In germline, CDR1 is LGHDT, CDR2 YNNKEL (reference sequence). This CDR3 comprises 15 residues. Germline trimming cut 2 bases from V and 0 bases from J; bases unmatched to any gene: 4. Sequenced: peripheral blood. V is TRBV3-1 (or the pseudogene TRBV3-2) and J is TRBJ2-7; 7 bases line up with TRBD2. The clonotype was recovered from a man aged 45-60 years with active or convalescent COVID-19. DNA for the CDR3: TGTGCCAGCAGCCAATCCCGACTAGCCTCCTACGAGCAGTACTTC. Translated: CASSQSRLASYEQYF.